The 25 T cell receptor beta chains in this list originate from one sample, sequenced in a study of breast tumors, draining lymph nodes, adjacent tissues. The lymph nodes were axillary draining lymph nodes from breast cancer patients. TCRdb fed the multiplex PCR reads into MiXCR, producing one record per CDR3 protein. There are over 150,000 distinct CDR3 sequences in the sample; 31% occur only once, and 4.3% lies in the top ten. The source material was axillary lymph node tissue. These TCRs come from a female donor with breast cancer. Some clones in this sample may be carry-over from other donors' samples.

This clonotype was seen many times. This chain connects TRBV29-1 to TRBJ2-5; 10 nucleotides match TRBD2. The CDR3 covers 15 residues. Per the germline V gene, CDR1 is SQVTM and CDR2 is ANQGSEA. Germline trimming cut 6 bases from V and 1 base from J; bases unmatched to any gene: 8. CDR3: CSVCLSGGGQETQYF. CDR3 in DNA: TGCAGCGTATGCCTGAGCGGGGGGGGCCAAGAGACCCAGTACTTC.

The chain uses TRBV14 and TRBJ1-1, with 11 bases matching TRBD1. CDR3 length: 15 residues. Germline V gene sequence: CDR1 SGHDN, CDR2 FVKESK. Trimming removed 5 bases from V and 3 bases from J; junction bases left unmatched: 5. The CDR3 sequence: CASSKGQGADTEAFF. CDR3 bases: TGTGCCAGCAGCAAAGGACAGGGGGCAGACACTGAAGCTTTCTTT.

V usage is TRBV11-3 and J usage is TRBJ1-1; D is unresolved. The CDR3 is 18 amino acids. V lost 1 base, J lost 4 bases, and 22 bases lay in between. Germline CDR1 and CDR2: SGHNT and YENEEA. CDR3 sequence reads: CASSLAGKGPGRGTEAFF. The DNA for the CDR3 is TGTGCCAGCAGCTTAGCGGGGAAGGGTCCGGGTAGAGGCACTGAAGCTTTCTTT. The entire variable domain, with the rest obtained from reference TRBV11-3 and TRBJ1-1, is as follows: EAGVVQSPRYKIIEKKQPVAFWCNPISGHNTLYWYLQNLGQGPELLIRYENEEAVDDSQLPKDRFSAERLKGVDSTLKIQPAELGDSAVYLCASSLAGKGPGRGTEAFFGQGTRLTVV.

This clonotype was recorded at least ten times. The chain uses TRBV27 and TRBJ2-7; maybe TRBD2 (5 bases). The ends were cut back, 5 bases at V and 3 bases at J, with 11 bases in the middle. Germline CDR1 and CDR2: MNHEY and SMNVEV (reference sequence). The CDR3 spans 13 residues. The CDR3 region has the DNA TGTGCCAGCAGTCCCGCCGAGGGCTACGAGCAGTACTTC. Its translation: CASSPAEGYEQYF.

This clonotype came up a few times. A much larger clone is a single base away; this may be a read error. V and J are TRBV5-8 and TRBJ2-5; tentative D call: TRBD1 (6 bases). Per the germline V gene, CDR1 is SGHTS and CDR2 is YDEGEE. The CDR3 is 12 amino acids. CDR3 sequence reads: CAGRTAQATQYF. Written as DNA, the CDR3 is TGTGCCGGTCGGACAGCCCAAGCGACCCAGTACTTC.

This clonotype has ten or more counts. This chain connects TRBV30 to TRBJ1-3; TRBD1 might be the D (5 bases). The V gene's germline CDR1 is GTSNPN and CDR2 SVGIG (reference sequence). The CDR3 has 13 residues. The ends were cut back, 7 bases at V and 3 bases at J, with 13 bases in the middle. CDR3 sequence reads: CASPTGLGNTIYF. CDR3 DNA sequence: TGTGCCTCACCGACGGGACTTGGAAACACCATATATTTT.

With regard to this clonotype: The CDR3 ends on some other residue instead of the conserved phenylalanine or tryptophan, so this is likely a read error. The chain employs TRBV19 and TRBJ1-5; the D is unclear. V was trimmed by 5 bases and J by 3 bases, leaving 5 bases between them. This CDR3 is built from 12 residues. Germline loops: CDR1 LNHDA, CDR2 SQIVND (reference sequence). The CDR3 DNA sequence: TGTGCCAGTAGTTCAGTCAATCAGCCCCAGCATTCT. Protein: CASSSVNQPQHS.

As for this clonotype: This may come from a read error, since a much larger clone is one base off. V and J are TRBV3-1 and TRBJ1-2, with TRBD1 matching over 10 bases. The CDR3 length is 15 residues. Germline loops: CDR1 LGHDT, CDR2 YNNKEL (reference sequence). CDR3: CAGSQGTGDNYGYTF. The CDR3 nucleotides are TGTGCCGGCAGCCAAGGGACAGGGGATAACTATGGCTACACCTTC.

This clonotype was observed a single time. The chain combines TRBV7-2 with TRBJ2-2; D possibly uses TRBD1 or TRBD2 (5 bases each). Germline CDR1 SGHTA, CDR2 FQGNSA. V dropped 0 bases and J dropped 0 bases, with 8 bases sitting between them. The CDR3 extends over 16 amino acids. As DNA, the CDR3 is TGTGCCAGCAGCTTAGCGGGGGTACCGAACACCGGGGAGCTGTTTTTT. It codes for CASSLAGVPNTGELFF.

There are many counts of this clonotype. The CDR3: CASRPDQGFGPPLHF. The CDR3 nucleotides are TGTGCCAGCAGACCCGACCAGGGTTTCGGTCCACCCCTCCACTTT. This chain connects TRBV6-2 or TRBV6-3 to TRBJ1-6, with D possibly being TRBD1 (5 bases). Trimming shortened V by 6 bases and J by 11 bases, and 20 bases separated the two germline ends. CDR3 length: 15 amino acids. Germline CDR1 and CDR2: MNHEY and SVGEGT.

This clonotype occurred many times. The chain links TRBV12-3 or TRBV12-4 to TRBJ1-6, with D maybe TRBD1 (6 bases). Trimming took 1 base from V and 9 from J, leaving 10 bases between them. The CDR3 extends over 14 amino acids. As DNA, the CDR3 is TGTGCCAGCAGTTTAGTAGGGGGAGCTTCACCCCTCCACTTT. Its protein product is CASSLVGGASPLHF.

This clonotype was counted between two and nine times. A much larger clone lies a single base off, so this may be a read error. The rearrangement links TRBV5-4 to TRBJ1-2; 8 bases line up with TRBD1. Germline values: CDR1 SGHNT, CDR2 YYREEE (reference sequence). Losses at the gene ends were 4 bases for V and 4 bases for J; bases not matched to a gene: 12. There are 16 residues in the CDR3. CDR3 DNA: TGTGCCAGCAGCGAGGGACAGGAGAGGGCAGGCTATGGCTACACCTTC. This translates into CASSEGQERAGYGYTF.

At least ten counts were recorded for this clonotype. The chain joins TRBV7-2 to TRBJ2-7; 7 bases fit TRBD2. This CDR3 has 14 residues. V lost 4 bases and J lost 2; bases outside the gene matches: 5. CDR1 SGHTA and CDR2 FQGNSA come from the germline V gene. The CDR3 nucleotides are TGTGCCAGCAGCTGGCTAGCGGAGGCCTACGAGCAGTACTTC. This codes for CASSWLAEAYEQYF.

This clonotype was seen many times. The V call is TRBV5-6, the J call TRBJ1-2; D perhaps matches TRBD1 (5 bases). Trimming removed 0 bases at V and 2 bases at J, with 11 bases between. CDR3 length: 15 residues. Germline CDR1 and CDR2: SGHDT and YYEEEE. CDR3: CASSLVLGANYGYTF. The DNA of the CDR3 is TGTGCCAGCAGCTTGGTACTCGGGGCGAACTATGGCTACACCTTC.

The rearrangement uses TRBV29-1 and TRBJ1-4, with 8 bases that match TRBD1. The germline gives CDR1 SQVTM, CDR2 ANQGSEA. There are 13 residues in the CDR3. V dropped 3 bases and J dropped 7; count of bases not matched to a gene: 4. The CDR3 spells CSVDMTGAEKLFF. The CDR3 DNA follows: TGCAGCGTTGACATGACAGGGGCTGAAAAACTGTTTTTT.

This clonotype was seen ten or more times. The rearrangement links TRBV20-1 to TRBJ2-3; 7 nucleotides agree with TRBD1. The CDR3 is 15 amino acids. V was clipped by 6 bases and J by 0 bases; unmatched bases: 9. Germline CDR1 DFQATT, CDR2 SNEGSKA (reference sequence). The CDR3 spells CSAYPRGQSTDTQYF. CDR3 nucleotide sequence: TGCAGTGCCTACCCTCGGGGACAGAGCACAGATACGCAGTATTTT.

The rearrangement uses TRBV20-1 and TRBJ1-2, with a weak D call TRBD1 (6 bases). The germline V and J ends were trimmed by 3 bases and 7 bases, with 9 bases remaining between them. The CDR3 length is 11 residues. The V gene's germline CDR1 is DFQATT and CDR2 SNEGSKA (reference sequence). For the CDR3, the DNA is TGCAGTGCTAGGGTCAGGGGTGGCTACACCTTC. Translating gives CSARVRGGYTF.

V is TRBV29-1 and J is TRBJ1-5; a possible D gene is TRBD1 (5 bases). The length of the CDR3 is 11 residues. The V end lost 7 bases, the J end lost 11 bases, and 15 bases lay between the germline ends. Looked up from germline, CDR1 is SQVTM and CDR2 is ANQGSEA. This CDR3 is CSARTRQTQHF. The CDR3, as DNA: TGCAGCGCCAGAACAAGACAGACCCAGCATTTT.

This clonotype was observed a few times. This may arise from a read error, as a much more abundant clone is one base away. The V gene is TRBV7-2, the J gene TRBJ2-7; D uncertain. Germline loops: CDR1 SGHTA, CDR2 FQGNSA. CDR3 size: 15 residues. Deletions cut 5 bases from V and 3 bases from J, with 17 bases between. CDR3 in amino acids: CASSPLDGLSYEQYF. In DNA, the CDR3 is TGTGCCAGCAGCCCTTTGGACGGTCTAAGCTACGAGCAGTACTTC.

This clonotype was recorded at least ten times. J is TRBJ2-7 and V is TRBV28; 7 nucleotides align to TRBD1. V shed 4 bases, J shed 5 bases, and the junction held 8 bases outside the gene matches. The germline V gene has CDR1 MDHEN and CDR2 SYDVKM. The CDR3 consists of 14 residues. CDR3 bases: TGTGCCAGCAGTTCGGTTTCAGGGACAGACGAGCAGTACTTC. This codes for CASSSVSGTDEQYF.

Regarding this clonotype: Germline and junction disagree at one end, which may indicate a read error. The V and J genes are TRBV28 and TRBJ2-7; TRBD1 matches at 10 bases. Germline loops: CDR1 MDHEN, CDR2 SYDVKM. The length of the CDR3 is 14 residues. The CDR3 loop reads CASSSRTGGYVQYF. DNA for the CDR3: TGTGCCAGCAGTAGCAGGACAGGGGGGTACGTGCAGTACTTC.

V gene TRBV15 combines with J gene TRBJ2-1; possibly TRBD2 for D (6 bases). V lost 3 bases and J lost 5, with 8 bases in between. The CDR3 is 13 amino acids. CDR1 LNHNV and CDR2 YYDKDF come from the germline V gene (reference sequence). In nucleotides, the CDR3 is TGTGCCACCAGCAGGTCGGGAGACAATGAGCAGTTCTTC. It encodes CATSRSGDNEQFF.

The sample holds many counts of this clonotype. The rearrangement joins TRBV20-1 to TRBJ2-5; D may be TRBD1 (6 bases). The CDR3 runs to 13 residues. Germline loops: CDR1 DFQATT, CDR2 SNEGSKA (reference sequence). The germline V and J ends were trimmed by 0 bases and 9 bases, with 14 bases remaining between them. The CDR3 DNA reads TGCAGTGCTAGAGATTGGGGGCAGGGTGCCCAGTACTTC. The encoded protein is CSARDWGQGAQYF.

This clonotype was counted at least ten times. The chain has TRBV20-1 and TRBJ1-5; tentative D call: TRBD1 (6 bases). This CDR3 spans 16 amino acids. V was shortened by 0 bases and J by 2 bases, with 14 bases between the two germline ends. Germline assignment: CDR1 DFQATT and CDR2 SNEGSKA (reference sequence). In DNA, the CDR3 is TGCAGTGCTAGAGAGATGGGGGCGCGGGGCAATCAGCCCCAGCATTTT. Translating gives CSAREMGARGNQPQHF.

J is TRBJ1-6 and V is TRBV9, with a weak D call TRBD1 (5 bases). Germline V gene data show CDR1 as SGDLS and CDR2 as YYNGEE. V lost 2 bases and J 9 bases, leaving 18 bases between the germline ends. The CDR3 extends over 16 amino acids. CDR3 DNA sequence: TGTGCCAGCAGCGTCACTAGCGGGGGGTCCGGTTCACCCCTCCACTTT. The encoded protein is CASSVTSGGSGSPLHF.